These 27 T cell receptor beta chains originate from one sample sequenced in a study of T cell clonality in common variable immunodeficiency. Study-wide results and limits: Reportedly, TCR beta sequences from common variable immunodeficiency showed fewer deletions and N-nucleotide insertions.

The protocol was immunoSEQ multiplex PCR, while the TCRdb copy is restricted to in-frame clones and leaves out a portion. The sample has 25,000 or so clones, none seen only once; the top ten hold roughly 8.8%. These receptors' targets are unknown. What was sequenced was peripheral blood mononuclear cells. The receptors shown here come from a human donor with common variable immunodeficiency.

This clone was seen a few times. The read terminates 3 residues ahead of where the CDR3 ends, so the germline J gene completes it. The rearrangement links TRBV20-1 to TRBJ2-7; 7 bases map to TRBD1. This CDR3 is built from 13 residues. With V trimmed by 3 bases and J by 4 bases, 6 bases remained unmatched. Germline loops: CDR1 DFQATT, CDR2 SNEGSKA (reference sequence). CDR3 DNA, as far as it was read: TGCAGTGCTAGTCGGGACAGAGGATACGAG. This gives the protein CSASRDRGYE. The whole CDR3 protein reads CSASRDRGYEQYF.

This clone has just a few counts. The CDR3 spells CASSMKGIGSPLHF. The CDR3 DNA, read in part, is TGTGCCAGTAGTATGAAGGGGATCGGGTCACCC. The chain combines TRBV19 with TRBJ1-6, with D possibly matching TRBD1 (5 bases). The read stops 3 residues short of the end of the CDR3; the missing end is completed from the germline J gene. This CDR3 region has 14 residues. Between the trimmed V and J ends, which lost 3 bases and 10 bases, there was a span of 13 bases. Germline V gene sequence: CDR1 LNHDA, CDR2 SQIVND (reference sequence).

The sample holds a few counts of this clone. The read comes to an end 3 residues before the CDR3 does, leaving the germline J gene to fill in the end. This chain connects TRBV20-1 to TRBJ2-1; D is possibly TRBD1 (5 bases). The V and J ends lost 5 bases and 7 bases respectively, with 18 bases between them. The germline V gene has CDR1 DFQATT and CDR2 SNEGSKA (reference sequence). This CDR3 has 14 residues. The DNA read from the CDR3 is TGCAGTGCTTCGAAGACAGACGCCGTGAATGAG. The encoded protein is CSASKTDAVNE. The whole CDR3 protein is CSASKTDAVNEQFF.

There are many counts of this clone. The CDR3 goes on 3 residues after the read ends, and that part is filled in from the germline J gene. The V and J genes are TRBV30 and TRBJ2-5; 7 nucleotides align to TRBD2. This CDR3 has 12 residues. Germline values: CDR1 GTSNPN, CDR2 SVGIG (reference sequence). The V gene end was trimmed by 4 bases and the J gene end by 6 bases; junction bases not matched to a gene: 5. The CDR3 bases that were read are TGTGCCTGGACTAGCGGTTCGAAGACC. It is translated as CAWTSGSKT. The whole CDR3 is CAWTSGSKTQYF.

CDR3 sequence reads: CASSVASVISEQFF. The part of the CDR3 DNA that was read is TGTGCCAGCAGTGTGGCTAGCGTAATATCTGAG. This chain joins TRBV2 and TRBJ2-1; the D gene is possibly TRBD2 (6 bases). Coverage ceases 3 residues before the CDR3 finishes, and the germline J gene fills in the end. V was pared by 4 bases and J by 9 bases, with 16 bases between. The CDR3 contains 14 residues. Germline V gene sequence: CDR1 SNHLY, CDR2 FYNNEI.

In its sample, this clone was seen a few times. The read terminates 3 residues ahead of where the CDR3 ends, so the germline J gene completes it. The chain links TRBV19 to TRBJ1-4; weak D call: TRBD1 (6 bases). The CDR3 has 14 residues. V shed 4 bases and J shed 6 bases, with 12 bases lying between them. Per the germline V gene, CDR1 is LNHDA and CDR2 is SQIVND (reference sequence). The CDR3 is CASSTLTGYEKLFF. The CDR3 DNA, read in part, is TGTGCCAGTAGTACGCTCACAGGGTATGAAAAA.

The sample holds a few counts of this clone. The DNA ends 3 residues before the CDR3 does, and the rest of the CDR3 is filled in from the germline J gene. This chain joins TRBV7-9 and TRBJ1-2; perhaps TRBD1 as D (6 bases). Deletions cut 2 bases from V and 2 bases from J, with 12 bases between. The CDR3 contains 15 residues. Germline values: CDR1 SEHNR, CDR2 FQNEAQ (reference sequence). The CDR3 bases that were read are TGTGCCAGCAGCTTATGGGGGCGGGGGAACTATGGC. It translates to CASSLWGRGNYG. The whole CDR3 region reads CASSLWGRGNYGYTF.

This clone has ten or more counts. Read data end 3 residues before the CDR3 end; the end is taken from the germline J gene. J is TRBJ1-2 and V is TRBV29-1; TRBD1 matches at 12 bases. The CDR3 runs 12 residues. Looked up from germline, CDR1 is SQVTM and CDR2 is ANQGSEA. CDR3 amino acids: CSVSGTGGSYTF. CDR3 bases read: TGCAGCGTTTCCGGGACAGGGGGCTCC.

The sample holds a few counts of this clone. The read stops 3 residues short of the end of the CDR3; the missing end is completed from the germline J gene. This chain links TRBV7-3 with TRBJ1-6, with D unresolved. CDR3 size: 14 residues. Germline values: CDR1 SGHTA, CDR2 FQGTGA. The CDR3 reads CASSSGGPNSALHF. CDR3 DNA (partial): TGTGCCAGCAGCTCAGGCGGGCCTAATTCGGCC.

Comment on this clone: The read finishes 3 residues shy of the CDR3 end, and the germline J gene is used to complete it. The chain links TRBV2 to TRBJ1-5, with 9 positions matching TRBD1. Looked up from germline, CDR1 is SNHLY and CDR2 is FYNNEI. Unmatched junction bases numbered 7, after V lost 6 bases and J lost 7 bases. This CDR3 is 14 amino acids long. This CDR3 is CASSVQGAKQPQHF. CDR3 DNA, as far as it was read: TGTGCCAGCAGCGTACAGGGGGCGAAGCAGCCC.

A few counts support this clone. The read ends 3 residues early relative to the CDR3; the germline J gene fills the gap. The V and J genes are TRBV2 and TRBJ2-5, with 7 bases lining up with TRBD1. The CDR3 loop spans 17 amino acids. The junction had 17 bases not matched to a gene; V was cut back by 6 bases and J by 4 bases. CDR1 is SNHLY and CDR2 is FYNNEI in the germline V gene. Partial CDR3 DNA: TGTGCCAGCAGCAATAGGACAGGCAACCCCCCCCGAGAGACC. Protein: CASSNRTGNPPRET. The full CDR3 reads CASSNRTGNPPRETQYF. Drawing the rest from reference TRBV2 and TRBJ2-5, the complete variable domain is EPEVTQTPSHQVTQMGQEVILRCVPISNHLYFYWYRQILGQKVEFLVSFYNNEISEKSEIFDDQFSVERPDGSNFTLKIRSTKLEDSAMYFCASSNRTGNPPRETQYFGPGTRLLVL.

Comment on this clone: The read is 3 residues too short to cover the CDR3 end, so that end is filled in from the germline J gene. V and J are TRBV6-4 and TRBJ2-1, with a weak D call TRBD2 (5 bases). CDR1 is MRHNA, CDR2 SNTAGT, per germline. CDR3 length equals 14 residues. V was cut by 3 bases and J by 8 bases, with 14 bases left in between. CDR3 bases read: TGTGCCAGCAGTGAGAACTCCGGGGTCGATGAG. It specifies CASSENSGVDE. The whole CDR3 protein reads CASSENSGVDEQFF.

This clone was seen a handful of times. The read comes to an end 3 residues before the CDR3 does, leaving the germline J gene to fill in the end. V usage is TRBV2 and J usage is TRBJ1-2; 7 bases agree with TRBD1. With V trimmed by 7 bases and J by 2 bases, 13 bases remained unmatched. Germline assignment: CDR1 SNHLY and CDR2 FYNNEI. The CDR3 is made up of 16 amino acids. The part of the CDR3 DNA that was read is TGTGCCAGCACCTTAACGAGAGGGGGCGCGAACTATGGC. This sequence encodes CASTLTRGGANYG. The CDR3, in full, reads CASTLTRGGANYGYTF.

This clone showed up just a few times. The read stops 3 residues short of the end of the CDR3; the missing end is completed from the germline J gene. J is TRBJ1-2 and V is TRBV6-4, with 10 bases that match TRBD1. CDR1 is MRHNA, CDR2 SNTAGT, per germline. V was clipped by 5 bases and J by 4 bases; unmatched bases: 4. CDR3 length: 14 amino acids. CDR3 loop: CASSPGQGSYGYTF. The CDR3 DNA, read in part, is TGTGCCAGCAGTCCGGGACAGGGGTCCTATGGC.

This clone was recorded at least ten times. Coverage ceases 3 residues before the CDR3 finishes, and the germline J gene fills in the end. The same CDR3 is also encoded by other DNA sequences in this sample. The chain is built from TRBV2 and TRBJ1-1; D unclear. Germline V gene lookup returns CDR1 SNHLY and CDR2 FYNNEI. V was cut by 3 bases and J by 1 base, with 6 bases left in between. The CDR3 covers 13 residues. The chain's CDR3 is CASSELENTEAFF. The sequenced part of the CDR3 DNA is TGTGCCAGCAGTGAGTTAGAGAACACTGAA.

This clone was found a few times. Read sequence stops 3 residues before the CDR3 end, and the germline J gene provides the missing end. V is TRBV20-1 and J is TRBJ2-1, with D unresolved. Trimming left V 7 bases short and J 9 bases short, with 13 bases between. The CDR3 extends over 11 amino acids. Germline lookup yields CDR1 DFQATT and CDR2 SNEGSKA (reference sequence). The CDR3 bases that were read are TGCAGTGGAGCAATCAACGTTGAG. This encodes CSGAINVE. The entire CDR3 protein is CSGAINVEQFF.

This clone was observed many times. The read is 3 residues too short to cover the CDR3 end, so that end is filled in from the germline J gene. The gene calls are TRBV2 and TRBJ2-1; D perhaps matches TRBD1 (6 bases). V shed 8 bases and J shed 6 bases, with 20 bases lying between them. Germline CDR1 and CDR2: SNHLY and FYNNEI. The CDR3 extends over 15 amino acids. The CDR3 spells CASGTGQGTRNEQFF. The part of the CDR3 DNA that was read is TGTGCCAGCGGAACGGGACAAGGTACCCGCAATGAG.

In its sample, this clone was seen many times. The read ends 3 residues shy of where the CDR3 ends; the end is completed using the germline J gene. The chain is built from TRBV28 and TRBJ1-2; D is possibly TRBD1 (5 bases). This CDR3 has 13 amino acids. The germline V gene has CDR1 MDHEN and CDR2 SYDVKM. The CDR3 sequence is CASRPPQEGGYTF. The CDR3 DNA, read in part, is TGTGCCAGCAGGCCACCACAGGAGGGAGGC.

A note on this clone: The read is 3 residues too short to cover the CDR3 end, so that end is filled in from the germline J gene. The chain carries TRBV5-1 and TRBJ2-1; D is possibly TRBD1 (6 bases). CDR1 and CDR2 from the germline V gene are SGHRS and YFSETQ. V lost 4 bases, J lost 6 bases, and 14 bases lay in between. This CDR3 is 14 amino acids long. CDR3 region: CASSVRTVSNEQFF. The CDR3 bases that were read are TGCGCCAGCAGCGTCCGGACAGTTTCCAATGAG.

Points on this clone: The read stops 3 residues short of the end of the CDR3; the missing end is completed from the germline J gene. The V and J genes are TRBV7-8 and TRBJ1-1; 10 nucleotides line up with TRBD1. Trimming at V came to 7 bases and at J to 1 base, leaving 12 bases not matched to a gene. CDR3 length: 17 amino acids. CDR1 SGHVS and CDR2 FQNEAQ come from the germline V gene. CDR3 sequence reads: CASTDPGQGTGNTEAFF. The DNA read from the CDR3 is TGTGCCAGCACCGATCCGGGACAGGGGACCGGGAACACTGAA.

This clone has a count of ten or more. The CDR3 is cut off 3 residues early in the read; its end comes from the germline J gene. This chain joins TRBV14 and TRBJ2-3; 11 bases align to TRBD2. This CDR3 has 16 residues. Germline lookup yields CDR1 SGHDN and CDR2 FVKESK. V dropped 4 bases and J dropped 7; count of bases not matched to a gene: 10. The sequenced CDR3 bases are TGTGCCAGCAGCCTACTACTAGCGGGAGAGACGAATACG. Translated, it gives CASSLLLAGETNT. The whole CDR3 protein reads CASSLLLAGETNTQYF.

This clone was seen ten or more times. The DNA ends 3 residues before the CDR3 does, and the rest of the CDR3 is filled in from the germline J gene. J is TRBJ2-1 and V is TRBV7-9, with 7 nucleotides matching TRBD2. CDR3 size: 13 residues. Germline CDR1 reads SEHNR; CDR2 reads FQNEAQ (reference sequence). J gave up 7 bases and V 5 bases, and 5 bases lay outside the gene matches. CDR3 sequence reads: CASSPLGGNEQFF. The covered CDR3 bases are TGTGCCAGCAGCCCCCTGGGGGGGAATGAG.

This clone has ten or more counts. The sequence runs out 3 residues before the end of the CDR3; the remainder is reconstructed from the germline J gene. The gene calls are TRBV6-1 and TRBJ2-7, with TRBD2 as a possible D gene (6 bases). V lost 0 bases and J lost 6, with 9 bases in between. This CDR3 spans 13 amino acids. CDR1 MNHNS and CDR2 SASEGT come from the germline V gene. The sequenced part of the CDR3 DNA is TGTGCCAGCAGTGAAGCGGGCGGGGTCGAG. Protein product: CASSEAGGVE. The full-length CDR3 reads as CASSEAGGVEQYF.

Turning to this clone: The read terminates 3 residues before the CDR3 end, so the remaining end is supplied by the germline J gene. V usage is TRBV5-1 and J usage is TRBJ2-2; a possible D gene is TRBD2 (6 bases). The CDR3 totals 14 residues. Trimming left V 5 bases short and J 7 bases short, with 15 bases between. Germline values: CDR1 SGHRS, CDR2 YFSETQ. CDR3 bases read: TGCGCCAGCAGGGGGACTTCTCAAAACGGGGAG. Protein product: CASRGTSQNGE. The whole CDR3 reads CASRGTSQNGELFF.

This clone was observed many times. The read ends 3 residues early relative to the CDR3; the germline J gene fills the gap. This rearrangement joins TRBV10-1 to TRBJ2-7; no clear D gene. The ends were cut back, 0 bases at V and 2 bases at J, with 8 bases in the middle. Germline V gene sequence: CDR1 WNHNN, CDR2 SYGVQD (reference sequence). There are 14 residues in the CDR3. The CDR3 DNA, read in part, is TGCGCCAGCAGTGAGTCAGGGCTGCCCTACGAG. As protein: CASSESGLPYE. The whole CDR3 region reads CASSESGLPYEQYF.

This clone is deemed medium-sized (0.01 to 0.1%). The CDR3 end lies 3 residues beyond the end of the read and is filled in from the germline J gene. The rearrangement links TRBV14 to TRBJ2-1, with TRBD1 identical over 8 bases. The V gene's germline CDR1 is SGHDN and CDR2 FVKESK. V lost 8 bases to trimming and J lost 7 bases; unmatched junction nucleotides: 4. The CDR3 runs 12 residues. Partial CDR3 DNA: TGTGCCAGCCGCAGGGGGCAGAATGAG. Translating gives CASRRGQNE. The whole CDR3 sequence is CASRRGQNEQFF.

Ten or more counts support this clone. Sequencing ends 3 residues short of the CDR3 end; the germline J gene provides the rest. The rearrangement uses TRBV30 and TRBJ1-1; D is undetermined. Germline assignment: CDR1 GTSNPN and CDR2 SVGIG (reference sequence). Between the trimmed V and J ends, which lost 0 bases and 0 bases, there was a span of 14 bases. The CDR3 spans 16 residues. CDR3 bases read: TGTGCCTGGAGTGTACGCCGGGGAAACTTGAACACTGAA. Protein product: CAWSVRRGNLNTE. The whole CDR3 is CAWSVRRGNLNTEAFF.